A single sample is the source of the 17 T cell receptor beta chains below, sequenced in a study of shared clonotypes between healthy human individuals. Clones were sequenced by immunoSEQ multiplex PCR, and TCRdb holds only the in-frame ones, with some missing. The table shows around 500,000 clones, with 81% occurring only once. Sequenced input: PBMCs. Receptors were obtained from a woman between 40 and 50 years old in good health. Some clones in this sample may be carry-over from other donors' samples.

The chain recombines TRBV7-9 with TRBJ2-5; TRBD2 matches at 16 bases. After removal of 4 bases from V and 5 bases from J, the junction contained 7 bases not matched to a gene. This CDR3 has 17 residues. Germline V gene sequence: CDR1 SEHNR, CDR2 FQNEAQ (reference sequence). CDR3 amino acids: CASSSGTSGRVYETQYF. CDR3 DNA: TGTGCCAGCAGCTCCGGGACTAGCGGGAGGGTTTATGAGACCCAGTACTTC.

On this clone itself: Different DNA sequences within this sample yield the same CDR3. This sequence joins TRBV27 and TRBJ2-1; a weak D match, TRBD2 (6 bases). The CDR3 consists of 14 residues. Germline V gives CDR1 MNHEY, CDR2 SMNVEV (reference sequence). V lost 2 bases and J lost 3, with 8 bases in between. CDR3 in amino acids: CASSLAGYYNEQFF. The CDR3 nucleotides read TGTGCCAGCAGTTTAGCGGGATACTACAATGAGCAGTTCTTC.

A word on this clone: This likely came from a read error, as a far larger clone is one base away. Other nucleotide sequences from this sample produce the same CDR3. The chain uses TRBV27 and TRBJ1-1; D might be TRBD1 (6 bases). Trimming pared 3 bases from V and 1 base from J, leaving 12 bases between. Germline V gives CDR1 MNHEY, CDR2 SMNVEV (reference sequence). The CDR3 is 15 amino acids. The chain's CDR3 is CASSLWGAGNTEAFF. CDR3 nucleotide sequence: TGTGCCAGCAGTTTGTGGGGGGCAGGGAACACTGAAGCTTTCTTT.

J is TRBJ2-6 and V is TRBV6-5; D might be TRBD2 (6 bases). The CDR3 spans 15 residues. Germline V gene lookup returns CDR1 MNHEY and CDR2 SVGAGI. The V end lost 2 bases, the J end lost 1 base, and 6 bases lay between the germline ends. The CDR3 sequence: CASSYGGSGANVLTF. CDR3 bases: TGTGCCAGCAGTTACGGGGGGTCTGGGGCCAACGTCCTGACTTTC.

The CDR3 DNA reads as TGTGCCAGCAGCGTAACTGCGGGAGTAGCTGGGGCCAACGTCCTGACTTTC. The encoded protein is CASSVTAGVAGANVLTF. This sequence joins TRBV9 and TRBJ2-6, with 7 nucleotides matching TRBD2. This CDR3 spans 17 amino acids. Germline trimming cut 1 base from V and 2 bases from J; bases unmatched to any gene: 6. Germline CDR1 reads SGDLS; CDR2 reads YYNGEE.

The gene calls are TRBV7-9 and TRBJ2-1; 8 nucleotides line up with TRBD2. This CDR3 contains 14 residues. With V trimmed by 8 bases and J by 6 bases, 9 bases remained unmatched. Germline V gene sequence: CDR1 SEHNR, CDR2 FQNEAQ (reference sequence). In DNA, the CDR3 is TGTGCCAGCGGCATAGCGGGAAGGTTCAATGAGCAGTTCTTC. This codes for CASGIAGRFNEQFF. The variable domain in full, with the rest retrieved from reference TRBV7-9 and TRBJ2-1, is DTGVSQNPRHKITKRGQNVTFRCDPISEHNRLYWYRQTLGQGPEFLTYFQNEAQLEKSRLLSDRFSAERPKGSFSTLEIQRTEQGDSAMYLCASGIAGRFNEQFFGPGTRLTVL.

In the case of this clone: Since a far larger clone is one base different, this is likely a read error. The rearrangement joins TRBV6-5 to TRBJ2-3, with D tentatively TRBD1 or TRBD2 (5 bases each). The CDR3 totals 14 residues. Per germline, CDR1 MNHEY and CDR2 SVGAGI. The CDR3, as DNA: TGTTCCAGCAGGCTCGGGACCGTCACAGATACGCAGTATTTT. It yields the protein CSSRLGTVTDTQYF.

Remarks on this clone: A much larger clone lies one base from this, so it may be a read error. Distinct nucleotide sequences in the sample also encode this CDR3. This rearrangement joins TRBV5-1 to TRBJ1-5; no clear D gene. CDR3 size: 14 residues. Germline lookup yields CDR1 SGHRS and CDR2 YFSETQ. CDR3 sequence (DNA): TGCGCCAGCAGCCCACCCCCGGGTGGGCAGCCCCAACATTTT. It translates to CASSPPPGGQPQHF.

The V gene is TRBV27, the J gene TRBJ2-7; D call uncertain. Germline values: CDR1 MNHEY, CDR2 SMNVEV (reference sequence). V was clipped by 6 bases and J by 0 bases, with 12 bases between them. This CDR3 comprises 14 residues. CDR3 amino acids: CASRASTGSYEQYF. The CDR3 DNA reads TGTGCCAGCAGGGCGAGCACCGGCTCCTACGAGCAGTACTTC.

The chain uses TRBV2 and TRBJ2-7; no clear D gene. The V and J ends lost 6 bases and 6 bases respectively, with 15 bases between them. The CDR3 runs to 13 residues. Germline V gives CDR1 SNHLY, CDR2 FYNNEI. The CDR3 region has the DNA TGTGCCAGCAGCGATAGGCCCCGAACCGAGCAGTACTTC. This codes for CASSDRPRTEQYF.

This clone was counted between two and nine times. This chain connects TRBV28 to TRBJ2-7; no firm D call. The length of the CDR3 is 13 residues. Per germline, CDR1 MDHEN and CDR2 SYDVKM. The V end was cut by 10 bases, the J end by 0 bases, with 13 bases between. The CDR3 is CATNEPSSYEQYF. Written as DNA, the CDR3 is TGTGCCACCAATGAGCCTAGCTCCTACGAGCAGTACTTC.

The J gene is TRBJ2-3, the V gene TRBV30; D uncertain. This CDR3 has 12 residues. V shed 6 bases and J shed 0 bases, with 7 bases lying between them. CDR1 is GTSNPN and CDR2 is SVGIG in the germline V gene (reference sequence). The CDR3 bases are TGTGCCTGCCTCGCCAGCACAGATACGCAGTATTTT. Its protein product is CACLASTDTQYF.

This chain connects TRBV5-4 to TRBJ1-2; D is perhaps TRBD1 (5 bases). The CDR3 loop spans 13 amino acids. Trimming removed 0 bases at V and 2 bases at J, with 5 bases between. The germline CDR1 and CDR2 sequences are SGHNT and YYREEE (reference sequence). The CDR3 region is CASSLGQNYGYTF. The CDR3 DNA follows: TGTGCCAGCAGCTTGGGACAGAACTATGGCTACACCTTC.

CDR3 DNA sequence: TGTGCCAGCGGAGTGGGGCGCCAGCCCCAGCATTTT. Translating gives CASGVGRQPQHF. This rearrangement joins TRBV2 to TRBJ1-5, with D perhaps matching TRBD1 (5 bases). The V and J ends lost 8 bases and 7 bases respectively, with 12 bases between them. CDR1 is SNHLY and CDR2 is FYNNEI in the germline V gene. The CDR3 runs 12 residues. The variable domain in full, completed from reference TRBV2 and TRBJ1-5, reads EPEVTQTPSHQVTQMGQEVILRCVPISNHLYFYWYRQILGQKVEFLVSFYNNEISEKSEIFDDQFSVERPDGSNFTLKIRSTKLEDSAMYFCASGVGRQPQHFGDGTRLSIL.

The chain carries TRBV27 and TRBJ2-7; 7 bases line up with TRBD2. Looked up from germline, CDR1 is MNHEY and CDR2 is SMNVEV (reference sequence). The V gene end was trimmed by 10 bases and the J gene end by 5 bases; junction bases not matched to a gene: 11. CDR3 size: 13 residues. The chain's CDR3 is CATRLAGGHEQYF. Written as DNA, the CDR3 is TGTGCCACCCGATTAGCGGGCGGCCACGAGCAGTACTTC.

This clone has only one observation. A much larger clone differs by one base, so this may be a read error. This chain joins TRBV19 and TRBJ1-1; D remains ambiguous. Trimming pared 3 bases from V and 3 bases from J, leaving 17 bases between. There are 16 residues in the CDR3. Looked up from germline, CDR1 is LNHDA and CDR2 is SQIVND (reference sequence). CDR3 loop: CASSILGWLGDTEAFF. DNA for the CDR3: TGTGCCAGTAGTATCTTGGGATGGCTCGGTGACACTGAAGCTTTCTTT.

The chain employs TRBV6-5 and TRBJ2-7; D may be TRBD1 or TRBD2 (5 bases each). V lost 5 bases to trimming and J lost 2 bases, with 13 bases between them. Germline loops: CDR1 MNHEY, CDR2 SVGAGI. The CDR3 loop spans 14 amino acids. The CDR3 coding sequence is TGTGCCAGCAGTCCGGGACCCCTGGCCTACGAGCAGTACTTC. It encodes CASSPGPLAYEQYF.